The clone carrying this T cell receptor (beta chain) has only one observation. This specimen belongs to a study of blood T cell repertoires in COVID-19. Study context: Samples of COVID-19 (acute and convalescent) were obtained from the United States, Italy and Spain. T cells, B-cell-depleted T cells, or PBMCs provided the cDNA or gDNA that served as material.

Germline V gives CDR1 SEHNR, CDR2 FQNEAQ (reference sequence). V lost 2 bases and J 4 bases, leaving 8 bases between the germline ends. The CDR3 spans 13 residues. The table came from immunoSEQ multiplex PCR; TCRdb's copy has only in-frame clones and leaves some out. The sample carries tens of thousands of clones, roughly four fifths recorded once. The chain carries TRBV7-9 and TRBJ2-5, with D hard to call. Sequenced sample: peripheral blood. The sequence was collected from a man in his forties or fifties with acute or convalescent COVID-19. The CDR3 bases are TGTGCCAGCAGCTTAATGTCAGGAGAGACCCAGTACTTC. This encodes CASSLMSGETQYF.